Listed below are T cell receptor beta chains from one sample, sequenced in a study of blood T cell repertoires in COVID-19. Repertoires were generated with immunoSEQ multiplex PCR, while TCRdb's copy carries only in-frame clones and drops some. The sample records about 260,000 clones, approximately 87% being singletons. The sample was peripheral blood. Receptor source: a woman between 35 and 50 years old who had recovered from COVID-19. Both conserved end residues are part of each CDR3. D genes are given only for firm matches. Clone size is stated in some rows and not others, as once, few, many or a class when expanded.

TRBV28	TRBJ2-7	TRBD2	-	TGTGCCAGCTTGACTAGCGGCTCCTACGAGCAGTACTTC	CASLTSGSYEQYF
TRBV6-5	TRBJ1-1	TRBD1	once	TGTGCCACGTTGTCGACAGGGTTGGACACTGAAGCTTTCTTT	CATLSTGLDTEAFF
TRBV6-2/TRBV6-3	TRBJ2-1	TRBD2	-	TGTGCCAGCAGTTACAGGGCTAGCGGGGCCTACAATGAGCAGTTCTTC	CASSYRASGAYNEQFF
TRBV19	TRBJ2-2	TRBD2	-	TGTGCCAGTAGCCTCCTAGCGGCGCTCACCGGGGAGCTGTTTTTT	CASSLLAALTGELFF
TRBV27	TRBJ1-5	-	-	TGTGCCAGCAGTCCGACAGAGAGCAATCAGCCCCAGCATTTT	CASSPTESNQPQHF
TRBV7-2	TRBJ1-2	-	-	TGTGCCAGCAACAGTGGGAGGGTCGGCGGCTACACCTTC	CASNSGRVGGYTF
TRBV24-1	TRBJ2-3	-	-	TGTGCCACCAGTGATTTTCCGGGGGGCACAACAGATACGCAGTATTTT	CATSDFPGGTTDTQYF
TRBV9	TRBJ2-1	TRBD2	-	TGTGCCAGCAGCCGGCTTACGAGCGGGGATTTTTACAATGAGCAGTTCTTC	CASSRLTSGDFYNEQFF
TRBV4-2	TRBJ2-5	TRBD2	-	TGTGCCAGCAGCCCACTAGCGGGGGACCAAGAGACCCAGTACTTC	CASSPLAGDQETQYF
TRBV9	TRBJ1-4	-	-	TGTGCCAGCAGCGGACGGAGGTCCGGCAATGAAAAACTGTTTTTT	CASSGRRSGNEKLFF
TRBV5-1	TRBJ1-1	-	-	TGCGCCAGCAGCTTGGGGACAGCCCATTTCACTGAAGCTTTCTTT	CASSLGTAHFTEAFF
TRBV10-3	TRBJ1-2	TRBD1	-	TGTGCCATCAGTGTGACGGACAGGGCTGGCTACACCTTC	CAISVTDRAGYTF
TRBV5-4	TRBJ2-7	TRBD2	many	TGTGCCAGCAGCTCTAGCGGGGGCCCCTTCTACGAGCAGTACTTC	CASSSSGGPFYEQYF
TRBV4-1	TRBJ1-2	-	-	TGCGCCAGCAGCCAAGCGGCTGACCGGGAGGACTATGGCTACACCTTC	CASSQAADREDYGYTF
TRBV11-2	TRBJ2-1	TRBD2	-	TGTGCCAGCAGCCTACCGCCCCTAGCGGGGGGGTACAATGAGCAGTTCTTC	CASSLPPLAGGYNEQFF
TRBV3-1/TRBV3-2	TRBJ2-1	TRBD1	once	TGTGCCAGCAGCTTGGGACAGGGGATAAGCAATGAGCAGTTCTTC	CASSLGQGISNEQFF
TRBV6-1	TRBJ1-2	TRBD1	-	TGTGCCAGCAGTGAGAGGGACAGGGGGCACGGCTACACCTTC	CASSERDRGHGYTF
TRBV9	TRBJ2-2	-	-	TGTGCCAGCAGCGTGTCAGGGACGAACACCGGGGAGCTGTTTTTT	CASSVSGTNTGELFF
TRBV5-1	TRBJ1-1	TRBD1	-	TGCGCCAGCAGCCCGACAGGGGGAGATTTTGAAGCTTTCTTT	CASSPTGGDFEAFF
TRBV2	TRBJ1-1	TRBD1	-	TGTGCCAGCAGCCTCGACAGGGAAGACTTTAACACTGAAGCTTTCTTT	CASSLDREDFNTEAFF
TRBV2	TRBJ1-2	-	-	TGTGCCAGTTTCTCTAGAGGAGAGCTTTATGGCTACACCTTC	CASFSRGELYGYTF
TRBV7-9	TRBJ2-1	-	-	TGTGCCAGCAGCTCCTCCATGGGACTTGATGAGCAGTTCTTC	CASSSSMGLDEQFF
TRBV5-1	TRBJ2-3	-	-	TGCGCCAGCAAGATCTTAGCTACCAGAGATACGCAGTATTTT	CASKILATRDTQYF
TRBV5-6	TRBJ2-1	-	-	TGTGCCAGCAGCCGAGACAGATCCTCCTACAATGAGCAGTTCTTC	CASSRDRSSYNEQFF
TRBV12-3/TRBV12-4	TRBJ2-7	TRBD1	-	TGTGCCAGCAGTTTAGGGACAGGGAGCGAGCAGTACTTC	CASSLGTGSEQYF
TRBV19	TRBJ1-2	TRBD1	-	TGTGCCAGTAGTTTGCAGGGGGTAGGCTACACCTTC	CASSLQGVGYTF
TRBV19	TRBJ1-3	TRBD1	-	TGTGCCAGTAAGAGTCTCGGGCGGACAGGGGAAGTGTACGGAAACACCATATATTTT	CASKSLGRTGEVYGNTIYF
TRBV7-9	TRBJ2-5	TRBD1	once	TGTGCCAGCAGCCAAGGGACAGGGGAGACCCAGTACTTC	CASSQGTGETQYF
TRBV3-1/TRBV3-2	TRBJ2-1	TRBD1	-	TGTGCCAGCAGCTCTCTTCCGGACAGGGGGGAACAGTTCTTC	CASSSLPDRGEQFF
TRBV19	TRBJ1-2	-	once	TGTGCCAGTAGTACCATTTTGGGCTACACCTTC	CASSTILGYTF
TRBV9	TRBJ2-1	TRBD2	-	TGTGCCAGCAGCGTTGCCCCTTCTAGCGGGGGGAATGAGCAGTTCTTC	CASSVAPSSGGNEQFF
TRBV4-1	TRBJ2-7	-	-	TGCGCCAGCAGCCAAGAGGAGAGTTTTGGAGGGGAGGCCTACGAGCAGTACTTC	CASSQEESFGGEAYEQYF
TRBV7-9	TRBJ1-1	-	-	TGTGCCAGCAGCTTAGCTGGGGTAAGGGAGCGAGCTTTCTTT	CASSLAGVRERAFF
TRBV27	TRBJ2-2	-	few	TGTGCCAGCAGGGCGGGACTGAGCACCGGGGAGCTGTTTTTT	CASRAGLSTGELFF
TRBV5-4	TRBJ1-5	-	once	TGTGCCAGCAGCTTGGGGGGGGCGGGAGGCAATCAGCCCCAGCATTTT	CASSLGGAGGNQPQHF
TRBV5-6	TRBJ1-4	-	-	TGTGCCAGCAGCTTGGTCGGGTTCACTAATGAAAAACTGTTTTTT	CASSLVGFTNEKLFF
TRBV5-1	TRBJ2-5	TRBD2	-	TGCGCCAGCAGCTGGGGACTAGCGGGGGAGTACCAAGAGACCCAGTACTTC	CASSWGLAGEYQETQYF
TRBV2	TRBJ1-1	TRBD1	-	TGTGCCAGCAGCGGAGGGACAGAGCAAGCTTTCTTT	CASSGGTEQAFF
TRBV27	TRBJ1-2	-	-	TGTGCCAGCAGTCCCCGACTGGGTTTTAACTATGGCTACACCTTC	CASSPRLGFNYGYTF
TRBV16	TRBJ2-7	-	-	TGTGCCAGCAGCCAATCGGGGCTATCCGAGCAGTACTTC	CASSQSGLSEQYF
TRBV7-9	TRBJ2-1	TRBD2	once	TGTGCCAGCAGCCACATGGCGGGGGGTTACAATGAGCAGTTCTTC	CASSHMAGGYNEQFF
TRBV4-1	TRBJ1-1	-	-	TGCGCCAGCAGCCATCTATTCGGGAACACTGAAGCTTTCTTT	CASSHLFGNTEAFF
TRBV7-8	TRBJ2-1	-	-	TGTGCCAGCAGAGGGGTTGGCTCCTACAATGAGCAGTTCTTC	CASRGVGSYNEQFF
TRBV5-5	TRBJ1-5	-	-	TGTGCCAGCAGCTTGGGGCAGGGGTATACCAATCAGCCCCAGCATTTT	CASSLGQGYTNQPQHF
TRBV20-1	TRBJ2-7	-	-	TGCAGTGCTGGCGGATTCACTACGACCCACTTC	CSAGGFTTTHF
TRBV5-4	TRBJ2-7	-	-	TGTGCCAGCAGCCGCGGCGCGGGCCTTTACGAGCAGTACTTC	CASSRGAGLYEQYF